This T cell receptor (beta chain) was identified during a study of T cells in Graves' hyperthyroidism and ophthalmopathy (dated by TCRdb to between 2018 and 2021). With regard to the full study: Peripheral blood samples were taken at the time of initial diagnosis, prior to any treatment. TCR V-J signatures able to tell the groups apart were searched for in a discovery cohort of 90 to 100 patients, of whom around 42 had Graves' ophthalmopathy and 55 to 65 had stable Graves' hyperthyroidism. TCR Vbeta CDR3 sequencing of 140 or so peripheral blood samples (43 ophthalmopathy, over 70 hyperthyroidism and about 17 progressor patients) is reported in the paper. Following sampling, methimazole starting at 30 mg daily was given to hyperthyroidism patients, and high-dose intravenous methylprednisolone was given to ophthalmopathy patients. In addition, the study compared T-cell repertoires in thyroid tissue and in blood from about 6 Graves' hyperthyroidism patients. The 100 discovery patients were randomly divided into training and test sets at a 7:3 ratio. Prospective prediction of ophthalmopathy was tested in an independent validation cohort consisting of 18 hyperthyroidism patients and approximately 16 patients who later progressed to ophthalmopathy. General study outcomes and caveats: No statistical method was used to fix the sample size in advance, and group allocation was not hidden from the investigators. In validation, progression to ophthalmopathy was predicted by the model with nearly 71% sensitivity and under 85% specificity, a median of about 6 months before onset. Most expanded thyroid clonotypes (frequency above 0.001) were also detected in blood, suggesting blood repertoires may reflect thyroid immune responses. In cross-validation, a model built on a 13 V-J signature told ophthalmopathy apart from stable hyperthyroidism with under 90% sensitivity and about 81% specificity, and in testing the same model reached 80%/75%.

Amplification of TCR beta CDR3 regions was carried out from RNA transcripts. A first-round RT-PCR of the TCR CDR3 used the HTBI primer set with the Qiagen OneStep RT-PCR kit. The libraries were constructed in a second round of multiplex PCR and then size-selected and purified. Paired-end sequencing of the libraries was performed with 100 bp reads on an Illumina HiSeq2000. The paper's data handling went like this. SOAPnuke was used to process the raw data, with reads discarded if the reads contained adapters or uncalled bases, had a mean Phred below 15, or lacked an exact constant-primer or identifier match. COPE v1.2.5 was used to merge high-quality paired reads, and clonotypes were defined as unique nucleotide sequences. MiTCR v1.1 was used to align clonotypes to the IMGT TRBV, TRBD and TRBJ reference segments. The analysis was restricted to V-J combinations with a frequency above 0.0001, which together covered about 99% of the repertoires. The TCS score was defined as the ratio of F50 (clonal expansion) to E x V (chaos), calculated using BLOSUM62-based TCRdist between CDR3 peptides within each V-J. Welch's t-statistics and random forest reduced around 520 V-J features to roughly 13, which were used in a naive Bayes classifier (R e1071). The Morisita-Horn index was used to measure how similar the thyroid and blood repertoires were. TCRdb's own reprocessing of the public reads used fastp at Q25 and MiXCR and kept productive beta chains. For every CDR3 protein sequence, its rows merge into one entry that carries the most common genes and DNA. These V and J calls are TCRdb output, not the study's own analysis. Counted in this sample were tens of thousands of distinct CDR3 sequences; roughly 58% of them appeared once. The ten largest account for approximately 3.6% of the sample.

In its sample, this clonotype was seen once. There is no known antigen for this receptor. Base qualities were left out, and no much larger clone turns up one base away. One read amounts to weak evidence. In the ophthalmopathy patients, disease was moderately to severely active, with a Clinical Activity Score of 3 or more, a NOSPECS grade of 4 or more, and a duration of less than 3 months. The study excluded patients with uncontrolled infections, other autoimmune diseases, pregnancy or lactation. Diagnoses relied on clinical symptoms, serum thyroxine and TRAb, thyroid ultrasound and orbital computed tomography. Ficoll-Paque density gradient centrifugation was used to isolate PBMCs from approximately 11 ml of fresh peripheral blood. Total RNA was extracted using Trizol reagent, and RNA quality was assessed on an Agilent 2100 Bioanalyzer. CDR1 is given as LNHNV and CDR2 as YYDKDF, both from the germline V gene (reference sequence). Its CDR3 holds 16 amino acids, cysteine through phenylalanine. Left in the record is the CDR3 DNA by itself, 48 bases read in frame from the first base. At the junction V is shortened by 3 bases and J by 8 bases; bases outside the gene matches: 13.

This TCR derives from a woman aged 55 to 70 with Graves' ophthalmopathy. The chain joins TRBV15 to TRBJ1-2; the junction holds 9 bases that match TRBD1. The sample was blood. The CDR3 reads as follows: CATSRDQDRGEKGYTF. The nucleotides are TGTGCCACCAGCAGGGATCAGGACAGGGGAGAGAAGGGCTACACCTTC.